A selection of T cell receptor beta chains follows, all from one sample in a study of T-cell memory formation after mild COVID-19. TCRdb called the 5' RACE reads again in MiXCR, with one record for every CDR3 protein. The sample comprises about 320,000 distinct CDR3 sequences, 13% to 15% of which are singletons, and roughly 23% rests with the top ten. Sample: PBMCs or a T cell subset sorted from them (not recorded which). These receptors came from a young man who had mild COVID-19 (a few samples of this study predate the infection). Cell type and time point are not known. Each CDR3 is given with its conserved first and last residue. The D gene is left open where the match is weak. Some rows mark clone size as missing; the rest say once, few, many or name a class of expanded clone.

15,.,.,TRBJ2-2,TRBV12-3/TRBV12-4,TGTGCCAGCAGTCTAGGGTCACCGAACACCGGGGAGCTGTTTTTT,CASSLGSPNTGELFF
13,.,.,TRBJ2-1,TRBV29-1,TGCAGCGTTGAACGAGGGAAGGGCTATGAGCAGTTCTTC,CSVERGKGYEQFF
18,few,.,TRBJ1-1,TRBV4-3,TGCGCCAGCAGCCAAGATATTGTTAGAACAGGGCTGGGCACTGAAGCTTTCTTT,CASSQDIVRTGLGTEAFF
16,few,TRBD2,TRBJ2-1,TRBV7-9,TGTGCCAGCAGCACCCGGGGGGGCAGTTCCTACAATGAGCAGTTCTTC,CASSTRGGSSYNEQFF
14,.,TRBD1,TRBJ2-1,TRBV7-2,TGTGCCAGCAGACAAGACAGGGGCAACAATGAGCAGTTCTTC,CASRQDRGNNEQFF
15,once,TRBD1,TRBJ1-2,TRBV28,TGTGCCAGCAGTTTATCAAACAGGGGGCGGCGTGGCTACACCTTC,CASSLSNRGRRGYTF
14,.,.,TRBJ2-3,TRBV11-1,TGTGCCAGCAGCTTAGCCCAGAGCACAGATACGCAGTATTTT,CASSLAQSTDTQYF
15,.,.,TRBJ2-3,TRBV9,TGTGCCAGCAGCGTAGGAGCCCTTGGTGAGGATACGCAGTATTTT,CASSVGALGEDTQYF
15,few,.,TRBJ2-6,TRBV27,TGTGCCACGGCTCGCCCCCCTCCTGGGGCCAACGTCCTGACTTTC,CATARPPPGANVLTF
17,few,TRBD1,TRBJ2-6,TRBV5-1,TGCGCCAGCAGCTTGGGGGACAGGGGGCCTGGGGCCAACGTCCTGACTTTC,CASSLGDRGPGANVLTF
17,.,.,TRBJ2-3,TRBV4-3,TGCGCCAGCAGCCAAGATTGGAAAGGGACTAGCACAGATACGCAGTATTTT,CASSQDWKGTSTDTQYF
14,once,.,TRBJ2-5,TRBV5-8,TGTGCCAGCAGCTCAACTGTCTTCCAAGAGACCCAGTACTTC,CASSSTVFQETQYF
15,few,.,TRBJ2-5,TRBV9,TGTGCCAGCAGCGTAGGGGCAGGGGCGGGTGAGACCCAGTACTTC,CASSVGAGAGETQYF
16,.,TRBD2,TRBJ2-1,TRBV24-1,TGTGCCACCAGCGGATGGAGCGGGGTTTCCTACAATGAGCAGTTCTTC,CATSGWSGVSYNEQFF
14,.,.,TRBJ2-7,TRBV18,TGTGCCAGCTCACCGTCGGACCCTCGGGGCGAGCAGTACTTC,CASSPSDPRGEQYF